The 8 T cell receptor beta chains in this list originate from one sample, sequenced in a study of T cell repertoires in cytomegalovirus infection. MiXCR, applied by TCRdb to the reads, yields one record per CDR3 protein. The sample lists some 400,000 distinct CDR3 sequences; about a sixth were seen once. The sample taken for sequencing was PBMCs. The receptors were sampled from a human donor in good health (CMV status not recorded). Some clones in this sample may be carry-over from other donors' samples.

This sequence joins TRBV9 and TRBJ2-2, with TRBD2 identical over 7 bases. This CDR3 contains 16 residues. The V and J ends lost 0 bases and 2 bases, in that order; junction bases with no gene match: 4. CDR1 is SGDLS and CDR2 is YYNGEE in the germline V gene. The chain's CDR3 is CASSVGGTINTGELFF. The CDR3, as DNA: TGTGCCAGCAGCGTAGGTGGGACTATTAACACCGGGGAGCTGTTTTTT.

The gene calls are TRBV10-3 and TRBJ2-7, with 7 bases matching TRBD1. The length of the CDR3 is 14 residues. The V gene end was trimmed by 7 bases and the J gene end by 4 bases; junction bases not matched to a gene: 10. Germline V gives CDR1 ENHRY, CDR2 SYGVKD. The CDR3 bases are TGTGCCATCAACCCCGGGACAGCCCGATACGAGCAGTACTTC. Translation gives CAINPGTARYEQYF.

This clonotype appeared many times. CDR3 amino acids: CASSELAGGSYEQYV. CDR3 nucleotide sequence: TGTGCCAGCAGTGAGCTAGCGGGAGGGTCCTACGAGCAGTACGTC. V usage is TRBV6-1 and J usage is TRBJ2-7; 12 bases are a match to TRBD2. V dropped 3 bases and J dropped 1; count of bases not matched to a gene: 1. CDR1 and CDR2 (germline): MNHNS, SASEGT. This CDR3 has 15 residues.

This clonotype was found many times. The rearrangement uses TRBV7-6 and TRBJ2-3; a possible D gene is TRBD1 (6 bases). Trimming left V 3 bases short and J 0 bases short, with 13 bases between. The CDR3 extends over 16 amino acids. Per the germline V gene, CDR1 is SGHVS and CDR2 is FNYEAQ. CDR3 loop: CASSLAGTTSTDTQYF. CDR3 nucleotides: TGTGCCAGCAGCTTGGCCGGGACAACGAGCACAGATACGCAGTATTTT.

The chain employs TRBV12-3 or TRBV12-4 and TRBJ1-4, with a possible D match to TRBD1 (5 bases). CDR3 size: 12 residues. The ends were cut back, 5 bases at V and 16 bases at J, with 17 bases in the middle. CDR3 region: CASSPLGGTRFF. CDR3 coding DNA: TGTGCCAGCAGTCCTCTCGGGGGTACACGGTTTTTT.

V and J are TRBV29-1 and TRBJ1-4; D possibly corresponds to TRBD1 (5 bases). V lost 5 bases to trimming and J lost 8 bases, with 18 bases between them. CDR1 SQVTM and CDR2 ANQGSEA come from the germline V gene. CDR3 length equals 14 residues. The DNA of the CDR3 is TGCAGCGTTCACCTCGCCGGGACGAGCGAAAAACTGTTTTTT. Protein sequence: CSVHLAGTSEKLFF.

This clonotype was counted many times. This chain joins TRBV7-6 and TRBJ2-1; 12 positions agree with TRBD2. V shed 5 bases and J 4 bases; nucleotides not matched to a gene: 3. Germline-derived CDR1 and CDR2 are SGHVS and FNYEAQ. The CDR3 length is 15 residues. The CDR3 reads CASSLLAGGYNEQFF. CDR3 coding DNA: TGTGCCAGCAGCCTACTAGCGGGGGGATACAATGAGCAGTTCTTC.

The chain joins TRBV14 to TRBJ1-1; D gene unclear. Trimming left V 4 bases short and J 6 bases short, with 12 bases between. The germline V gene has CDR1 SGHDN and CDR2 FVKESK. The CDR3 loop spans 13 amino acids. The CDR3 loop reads CASSRTGRAEAFF. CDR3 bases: TGTGCCAGCAGCCGTACTGGGCGAGCTGAAGCTTTCTTT.